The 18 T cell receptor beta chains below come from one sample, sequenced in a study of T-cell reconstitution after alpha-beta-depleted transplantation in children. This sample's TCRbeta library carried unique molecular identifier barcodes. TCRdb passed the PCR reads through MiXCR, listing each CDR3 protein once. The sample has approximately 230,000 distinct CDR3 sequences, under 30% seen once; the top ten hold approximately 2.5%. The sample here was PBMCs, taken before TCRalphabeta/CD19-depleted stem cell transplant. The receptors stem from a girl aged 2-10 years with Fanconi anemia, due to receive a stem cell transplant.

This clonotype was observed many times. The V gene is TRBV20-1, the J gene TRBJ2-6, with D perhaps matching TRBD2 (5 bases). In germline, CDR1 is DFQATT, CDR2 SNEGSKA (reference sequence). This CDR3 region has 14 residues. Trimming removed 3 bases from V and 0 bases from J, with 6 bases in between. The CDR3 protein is CSASRDSGANVLTF. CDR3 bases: TGCAGTGCTAGTCGGGACTCTGGGGCCAACGTCCTGACTTTC.

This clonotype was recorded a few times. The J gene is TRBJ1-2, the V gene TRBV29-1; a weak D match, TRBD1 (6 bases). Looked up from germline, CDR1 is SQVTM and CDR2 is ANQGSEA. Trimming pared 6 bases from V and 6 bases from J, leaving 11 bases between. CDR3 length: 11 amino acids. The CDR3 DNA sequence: TGCAGCGTGCCACAGGGAAATGGCTACACCTTC. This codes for CSVPQGNGYTF.

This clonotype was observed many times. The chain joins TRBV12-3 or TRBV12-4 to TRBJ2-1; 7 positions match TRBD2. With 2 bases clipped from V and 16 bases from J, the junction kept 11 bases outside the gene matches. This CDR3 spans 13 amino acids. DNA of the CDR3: TGTGCCAGCAGTTTACCAAACCGGGACTACAGCTTCTTC. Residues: CASSLPNRDYSFF.

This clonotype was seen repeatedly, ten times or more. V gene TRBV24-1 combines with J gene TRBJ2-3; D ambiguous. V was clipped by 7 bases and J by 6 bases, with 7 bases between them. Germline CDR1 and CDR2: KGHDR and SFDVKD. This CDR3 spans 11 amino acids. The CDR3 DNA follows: TGTGCCACCAGATCAAGGGATACGCAGTATTTT. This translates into CATRSRDTQYF.

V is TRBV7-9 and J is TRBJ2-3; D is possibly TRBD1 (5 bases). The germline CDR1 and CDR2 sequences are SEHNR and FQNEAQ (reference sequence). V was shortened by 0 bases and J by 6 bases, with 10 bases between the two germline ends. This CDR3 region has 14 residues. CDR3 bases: TGTGCCAGCAGCTTAGCGACAGCGCCGGATACGCAGTATTTT. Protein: CASSLATAPDTQYF. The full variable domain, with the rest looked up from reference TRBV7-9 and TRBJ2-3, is DTGVSQNPRHKITKRGQNVTFRCDPISEHNRLYWYRQTLGQGPEFLTYFQNEAQLEKSRLLSDRFSAERPKGSFSTLEIQRTEQGDSAMYLCASSLATAPDTQYFGPGTRLTVL.

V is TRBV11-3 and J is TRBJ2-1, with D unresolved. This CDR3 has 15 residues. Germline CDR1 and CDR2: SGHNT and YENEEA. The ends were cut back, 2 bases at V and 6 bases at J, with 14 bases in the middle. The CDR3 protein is CASSLTALPFNEQFF. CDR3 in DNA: TGTGCCAGCAGCTTAACGGCCCTACCGTTCAATGAGCAGTTCTTC.

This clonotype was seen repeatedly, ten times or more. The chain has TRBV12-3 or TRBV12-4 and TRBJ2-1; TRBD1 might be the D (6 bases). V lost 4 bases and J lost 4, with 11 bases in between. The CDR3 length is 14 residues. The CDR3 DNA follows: TGTGCCAGCAGTTCCAAGGACAGTTACAATGAGCAGTTCTTC. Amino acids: CASSSKDSYNEQFF.

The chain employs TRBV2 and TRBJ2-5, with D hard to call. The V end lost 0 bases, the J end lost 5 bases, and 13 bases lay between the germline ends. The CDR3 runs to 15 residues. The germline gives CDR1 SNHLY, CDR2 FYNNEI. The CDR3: CASSEAHSPWETQYF. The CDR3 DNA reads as TGTGCCAGCAGTGAAGCGCATAGCCCCTGGGAGACCCAGTACTTC. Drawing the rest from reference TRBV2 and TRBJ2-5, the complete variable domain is EPEVTQTPSHQVTQMGQEVILRCVPISNHLYFYWYRQILGQKVEFLVSFYNNEISEKSEIFDDQFSVERPDGSNFTLKIRSTKLEDSAMYFCASSEAHSPWETQYFGPGTRLLVL.

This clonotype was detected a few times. The CDR3 bases are TGTGCCAGCCGGCCTAGCGGGGGAGGTGTCTACGAGCAGTACTTC. Amino acid sequence: CASRPSGGGVYEQYF. The rearrangement uses TRBV28 and TRBJ2-7; 10 bases fit TRBD2. This CDR3 spans 15 amino acids. Unmatched junction bases numbered 10, after V lost 8 bases and J lost 3 bases. Germline CDR1 reads MDHEN; CDR2 reads SYDVKM.

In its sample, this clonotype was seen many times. CDR3 loop: CSARVSAGLLYEQYF. The CDR3 nucleotides are TGCAGTGCTAGAGTGTCAGCGGGGCTTCTCTACGAGCAGTACTTC. The chain joins TRBV20-1 to TRBJ2-7; the match to TRBD2 covers 7 bases. The CDR3 contains 15 residues. CDR1 and CDR2 from the germline V gene are DFQATT and SNEGSKA (reference sequence). Losses at the gene ends were 1 base for V and 3 bases for J; bases not matched to a gene: 9.

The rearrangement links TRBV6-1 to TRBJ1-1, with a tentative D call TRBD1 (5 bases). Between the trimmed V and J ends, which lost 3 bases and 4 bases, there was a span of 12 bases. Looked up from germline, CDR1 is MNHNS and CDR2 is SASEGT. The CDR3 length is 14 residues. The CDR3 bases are TGTGCCAGCAGTGAGGGAAGGGGAAGCACTGAAGCTTTCTTT. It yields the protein CASSEGRGSTEAFF.

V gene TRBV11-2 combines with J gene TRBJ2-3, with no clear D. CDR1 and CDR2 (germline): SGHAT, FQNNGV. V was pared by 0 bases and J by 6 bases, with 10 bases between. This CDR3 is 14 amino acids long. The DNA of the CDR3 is TGTGCCAGCAGCTTAGACATAGCAGGTGATACGCAGTATTTT. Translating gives CASSLDIAGDTQYF.

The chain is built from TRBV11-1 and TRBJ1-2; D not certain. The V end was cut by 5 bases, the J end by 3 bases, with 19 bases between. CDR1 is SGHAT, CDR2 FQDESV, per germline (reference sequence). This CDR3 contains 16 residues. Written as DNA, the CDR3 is TGTGCCAGCAGCCGATTATCCGGAGAGGCCTACTATGGCTACACCTTC. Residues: CASSRLSGEAYYGYTF.

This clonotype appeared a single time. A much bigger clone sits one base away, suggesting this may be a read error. Here the CDR3 DNA reads TGCAGCGTTGAAGTCGGGACAGAGCGGGGGGAAAAACTGTTTTTT. Its protein product is CSVEVGTERGEKLFF. The V call is TRBV29-1, the J call TRBJ1-4; 7 nucleotides match TRBD1. Looked up from germline, CDR1 is SQVTM and CDR2 is ANQGSEA. The CDR3 runs 15 residues. Trimming took 1 base from V and 8 from J; bases not matched to a gene: 10.

CDR3 loop: CASSQDPPRSYEQYF. The CDR3, as DNA: TGTGCCAGCAGCCAAGACCCTCCCAGGTCCTACGAGCAGTACTTC. The chain employs TRBV14 and TRBJ2-7; D not resolved. Trimming shortened V by 0 bases and J by 1 base, and 10 bases separated the two germline ends. This CDR3 spans 15 amino acids. From germline, CDR1 is SGHDN and CDR2 FVKESK.

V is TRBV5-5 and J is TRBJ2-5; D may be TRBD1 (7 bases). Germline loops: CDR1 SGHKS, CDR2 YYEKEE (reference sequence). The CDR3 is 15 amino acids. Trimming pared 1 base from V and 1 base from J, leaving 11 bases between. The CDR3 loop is CASSLTGDFQETQYF. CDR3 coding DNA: TGTGCCAGCAGCTTGACAGGGGACTTCCAAGAGACCCAGTACTTC. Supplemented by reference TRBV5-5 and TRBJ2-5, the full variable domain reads DAGVTQSPTHLIKTRGQQVTLRCSPISGHKSVSWYQQVLGQGPQFIFQYYEKEERGRGNFPDRFSARQFPNYSSELNVNALLLGDSALYLCASSLTGDFQETQYFGPGTRLLVL.

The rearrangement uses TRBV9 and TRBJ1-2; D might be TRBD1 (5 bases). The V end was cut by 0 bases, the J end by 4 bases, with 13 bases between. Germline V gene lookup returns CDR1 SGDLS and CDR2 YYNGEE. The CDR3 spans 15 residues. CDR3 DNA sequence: TGTGCCAGCAGCGTAGTGGATAGGGGATCCTATGGCTACACCTTC. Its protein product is CASSVVDRGSYGYTF.

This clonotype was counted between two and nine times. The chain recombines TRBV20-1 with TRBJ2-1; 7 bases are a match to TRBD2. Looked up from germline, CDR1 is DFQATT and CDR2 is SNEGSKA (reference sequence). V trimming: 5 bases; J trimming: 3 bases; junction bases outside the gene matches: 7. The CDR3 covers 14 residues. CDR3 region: CSAPSGGRYNEQFF. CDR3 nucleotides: TGCAGTGCTCCTAGCGGAGGCCGCTACAATGAGCAGTTCTTC.